The present T cell receptor beta chain was sequenced within a study of blood T cell repertoires in COVID-19. Study background: PBMCs, B-cell-depleted T cells, or T cells provided the cDNA or gDNA that made up the material.

In the authors' methods: Cell counts per sample came from amplifying reference gene primers. Profiling relied on immunoSEQ multiplex PCR, and the TCRdb table lists in-frame clones only, not all of them. The V and J calls and clone size come from that table; D and trimming were worked out from the DNA. The data hold about 200,000 clones, with just over 85% observed a single time. This clonotype was obtained from a woman in her thirties or forties with acute COVID-19. The sequenced sample consisted of PBMCs or T cells enriched from blood (not recorded which).

The CDR3 loop reads CASSHQGQGPEDTIYF. The CDR3 bases are TGCGCCAGCAGCCATCAGGGCCAGGGTCCTGAGGACACCATATATTTT. The chain couples TRBV5-1 to TRBJ1-3; maybe TRBD1 (5 bases). The CDR3 totals 16 residues. Trimming cost V 4 bases and J 8 bases, with 22 bases left between them. Germline loops: CDR1 SGHRS, CDR2 YFSETQ.